The rows below give T cell receptor beta chains drawn from one sample of a study of OX40 agonist ivuxolimab in advanced cancers. Here immunoSEQ multiplex PCR was the method, and the copy in TCRdb shows in-frame clones only, minus some. In the table there are around 67,000 clones, 84% of which are singletons. This material consisted of CD4+ or CD8+ T cells sorted from blood, taken in a trial of the OX40 agonist ivuxolimab. These TCRs come from an adult with an advanced solid tumor such as melanoma, head and neck, liver or kidney cancer. CDR3s include the opening cysteine and the closing phenylalanine or tryptophan. Where a row states a size, it is once, few, many or the class of an expanded clone; other rows omit it.

CDR3aa	j_gene	v_gene	abundance
CASSPASAGTEAFF	TRBJ1-1	TRBV7-3	-
CASSFRDRLGIGPQYF	TRBJ2-5	TRBV5-5	-
CASSSKTAPYEQYF	TRBJ2-7	TRBV7-9	few
CASSITGTLYEQYF	TRBJ2-7	TRBV7-3	-
CASSAQGQLNQPQHF	TRBJ1-5	TRBV6-1	-
CASSHPLGGPNTEAFF	TRBJ1-1	TRBV2	-
CAISPGGTSREPQHF	TRBJ1-5	TRBV10-3	-
CASSGAGGVTDIQYF	TRBJ2-4	TRBV9	-
CASSLAAGNYGYTF	TRBJ1-2	TRBV11-3	-
CASSIRGWGRNQPQHF	TRBJ1-5	TRBV19	-
CASSRRGTGGLDSPLHF	TRBJ1-6	TRBV19	few